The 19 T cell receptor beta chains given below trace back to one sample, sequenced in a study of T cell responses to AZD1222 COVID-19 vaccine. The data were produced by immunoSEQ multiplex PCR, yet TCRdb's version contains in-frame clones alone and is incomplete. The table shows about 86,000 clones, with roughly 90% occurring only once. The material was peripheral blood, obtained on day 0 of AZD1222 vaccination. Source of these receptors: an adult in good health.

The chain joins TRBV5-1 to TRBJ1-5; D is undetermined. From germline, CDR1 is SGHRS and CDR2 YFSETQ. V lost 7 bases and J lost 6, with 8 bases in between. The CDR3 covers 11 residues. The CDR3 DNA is TGCGCCAGCCCTCCGATTCAGCCCCAGCATTTT. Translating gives CASPPIQPQHF.

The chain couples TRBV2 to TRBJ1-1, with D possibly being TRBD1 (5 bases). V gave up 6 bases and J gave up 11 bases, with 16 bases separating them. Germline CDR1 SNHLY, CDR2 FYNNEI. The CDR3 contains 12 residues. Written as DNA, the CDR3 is TGTGCCAGCAGAGAGGCCCTGGGGGGGGCTTTCTTT. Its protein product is CASREALGGAFF.

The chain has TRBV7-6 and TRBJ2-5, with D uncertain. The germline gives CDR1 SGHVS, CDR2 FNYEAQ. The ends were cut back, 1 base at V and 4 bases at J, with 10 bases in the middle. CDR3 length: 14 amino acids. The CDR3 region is CASSLVGPRETQYF. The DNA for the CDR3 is TGTGCCAGCAGCTTAGTTGGGCCCCGAGAGACCCAGTACTTC.

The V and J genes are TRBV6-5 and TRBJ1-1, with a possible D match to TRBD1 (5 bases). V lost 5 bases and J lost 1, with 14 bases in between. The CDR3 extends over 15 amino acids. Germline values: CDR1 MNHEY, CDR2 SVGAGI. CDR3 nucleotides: TGTGCCAGCAGTAGCCCGTTTACAGGGAACACTGAAGCTTTCTTT. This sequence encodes CASSSPFTGNTEAFF.

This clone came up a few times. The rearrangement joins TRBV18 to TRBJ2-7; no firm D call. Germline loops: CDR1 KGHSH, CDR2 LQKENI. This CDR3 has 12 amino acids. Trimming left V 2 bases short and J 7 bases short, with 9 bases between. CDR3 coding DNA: TGTGCCAGCTCACCAGCCCTTGGAGAGCAGTACTTC. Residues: CASSPALGEQYF.

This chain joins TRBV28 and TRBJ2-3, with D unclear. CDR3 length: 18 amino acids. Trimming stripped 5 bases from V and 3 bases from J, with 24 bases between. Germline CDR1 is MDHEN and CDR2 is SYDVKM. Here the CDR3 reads CASSQALGPQDRTDTQYF. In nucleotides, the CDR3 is TGTGCCAGCAGTCAGGCCCTTGGACCACAAGATAGGACAGATACGCAGTATTTT.

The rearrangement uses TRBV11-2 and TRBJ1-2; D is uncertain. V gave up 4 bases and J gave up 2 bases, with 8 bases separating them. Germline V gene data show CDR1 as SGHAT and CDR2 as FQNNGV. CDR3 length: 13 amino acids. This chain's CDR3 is CASSSRLNYGYTF. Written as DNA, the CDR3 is TGTGCCAGCAGCTCCCGGCTGAACTATGGCTACACCTTC.

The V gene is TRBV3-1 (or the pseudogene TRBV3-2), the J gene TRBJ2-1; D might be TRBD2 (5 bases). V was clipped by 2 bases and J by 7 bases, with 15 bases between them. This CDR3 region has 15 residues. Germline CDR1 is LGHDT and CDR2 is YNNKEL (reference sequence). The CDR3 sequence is CASSQRGLGLNEQFF. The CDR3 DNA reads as TGTGCCAGCAGCCAACGAGGGCTTGGGCTAAATGAGCAGTTCTTC.

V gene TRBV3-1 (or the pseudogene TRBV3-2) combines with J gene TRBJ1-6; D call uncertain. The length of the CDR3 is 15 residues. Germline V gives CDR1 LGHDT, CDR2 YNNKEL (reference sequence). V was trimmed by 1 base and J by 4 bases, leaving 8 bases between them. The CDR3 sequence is CASSQGYTYNSPLHF. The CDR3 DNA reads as TGTGCCAGCAGCCAAGGGTATACGTATAATTCACCCCTCCACTTT.

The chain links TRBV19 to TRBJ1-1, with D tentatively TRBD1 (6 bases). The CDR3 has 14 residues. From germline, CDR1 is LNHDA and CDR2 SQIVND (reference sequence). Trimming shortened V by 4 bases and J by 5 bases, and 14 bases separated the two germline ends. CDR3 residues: CASSRGSGVTEAFF. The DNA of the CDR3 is TGTGCCAGTAGTAGGGGGTCAGGGGTGACTGAAGCTTTCTTT.

In DNA form, the CDR3 reads TGCAGTGCTAGAGATCATACAGGGGCGTTCTTC. Its protein is CSARDHTGAFF. This chain uses TRBV20-1 with TRBJ2-1; 7 bases agree with TRBD1. The germline gives CDR1 DFQATT, CDR2 SNEGSKA (reference sequence). Trimming took 0 bases from V and 15 from J; bases not matched to a gene: 5. This CDR3 has 11 residues.

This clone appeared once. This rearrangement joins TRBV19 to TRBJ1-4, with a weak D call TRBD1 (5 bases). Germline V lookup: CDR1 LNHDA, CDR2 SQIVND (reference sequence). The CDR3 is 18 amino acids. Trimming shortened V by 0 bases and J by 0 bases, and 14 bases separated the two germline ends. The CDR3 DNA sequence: TGTGCCAGTAGTATAGATAAGGGGACCCGTTCAACTAATGAAAAACTGTTTTTT. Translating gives CASSIDKGTRSTNEKLFF.

The CDR3 protein is CASSVSGNTDTQYF. The CDR3 coding sequence is TGTGCCAGCAGCGTTAGCGGGAACACAGATACGCAGTATTTT. The chain carries TRBV9 and TRBJ2-3, with TRBD2 identical over 8 bases. Trimming took 2 bases from V and 2 from J; bases not matched to a gene: 1. The germline V gene has CDR1 SGDLS and CDR2 YYNGEE. This CDR3 is 14 amino acids long.

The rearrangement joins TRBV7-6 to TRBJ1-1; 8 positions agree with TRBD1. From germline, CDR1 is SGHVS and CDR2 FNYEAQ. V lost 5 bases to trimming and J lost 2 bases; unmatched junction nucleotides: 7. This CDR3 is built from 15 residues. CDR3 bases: TGTGCCAGCAGCCCCCAGGGGGCTTATAACACTGAAGCTTTCTTT. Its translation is CASSPQGAYNTEAFF. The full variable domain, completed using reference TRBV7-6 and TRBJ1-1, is GAGVSQSPRYKVTKRGQDVALRCDPISGHVSLYWYRQALGQGPEFLTYFNYEAQQDKSGLPNDRFSAERPEGSISTLTIQRTEQRDSAMYRCASSPQGAYNTEAFFGQGTRLTVV.

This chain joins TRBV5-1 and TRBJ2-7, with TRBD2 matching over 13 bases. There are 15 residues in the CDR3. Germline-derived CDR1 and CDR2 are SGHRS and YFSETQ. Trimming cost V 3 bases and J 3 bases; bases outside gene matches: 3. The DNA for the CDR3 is TGCGCCAGCAGCTGGGGACTAGCGGGAAACTACGAGCAGTACTTC. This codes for CASSWGLAGNYEQYF.

The CDR3 DNA is TGTGCCAGCGTGAGGGGGACTGAAGCTTTCTTT. Translation gives CASVRGTEAFF. The chain has TRBV2 and TRBJ1-1; D is possibly TRBD1 (6 bases). Trimming took 8 bases from V and 5 from J, leaving 9 bases between them. Per germline, CDR1 SNHLY and CDR2 FYNNEI. The CDR3 covers 11 residues.

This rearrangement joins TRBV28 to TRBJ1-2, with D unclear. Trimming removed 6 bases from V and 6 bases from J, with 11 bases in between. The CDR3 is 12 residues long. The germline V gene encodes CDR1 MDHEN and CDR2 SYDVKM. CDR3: CASRRQDHGYTF. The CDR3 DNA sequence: TGTGCCAGCAGGCGGCAGGACCATGGCTACACCTTC.

The CDR3 is CASSPGSVNTEAFF. The CDR3 DNA follows: TGTGCCAGCAGCCCAGGGTCGGTGAACACTGAAGCTTTCTTT. This sequence joins TRBV11-3 and TRBJ1-1; maybe TRBD1 (5 bases). The V end was cut by 5 bases, the J end by 0 bases, with 10 bases between. The length of the CDR3 is 14 residues. CDR1 is SGHNT, CDR2 YENEEA, per germline.

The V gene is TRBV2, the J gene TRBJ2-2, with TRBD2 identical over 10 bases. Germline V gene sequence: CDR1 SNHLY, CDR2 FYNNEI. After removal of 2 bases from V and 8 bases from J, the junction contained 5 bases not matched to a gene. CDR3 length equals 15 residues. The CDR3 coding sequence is TGTGCCAGCAGTGAAAGACTAGCGGGTAGAGGGGAGCTGTTTTTT. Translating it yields CASSERLAGRGELFF.